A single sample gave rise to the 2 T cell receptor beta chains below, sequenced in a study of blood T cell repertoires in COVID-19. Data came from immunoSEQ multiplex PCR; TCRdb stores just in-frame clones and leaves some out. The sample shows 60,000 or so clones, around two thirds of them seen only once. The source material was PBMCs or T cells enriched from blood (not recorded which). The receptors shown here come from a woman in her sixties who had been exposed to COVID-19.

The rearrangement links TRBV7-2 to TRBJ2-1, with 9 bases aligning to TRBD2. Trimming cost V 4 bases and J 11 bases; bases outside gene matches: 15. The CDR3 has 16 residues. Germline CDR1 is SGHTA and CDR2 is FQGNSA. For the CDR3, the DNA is TGTGCCAGCAGCTCCACTGGGGCGGGGGGGCGGCTTCAGCAGTTCTTC. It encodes CASSSTGAGGRLQQFF.

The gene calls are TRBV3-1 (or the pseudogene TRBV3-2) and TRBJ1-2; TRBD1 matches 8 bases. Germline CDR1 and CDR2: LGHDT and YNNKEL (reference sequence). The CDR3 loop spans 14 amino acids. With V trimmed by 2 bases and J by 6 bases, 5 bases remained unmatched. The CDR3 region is CASSQSDRDDGYTF. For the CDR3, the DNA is TGTGCCAGCAGCCAATCGGACAGGGATGATGGCTACACCTTC.